The rows below give T cell receptor beta chains drawn from one sample of a study of blood T cell repertoires in COVID-19. Sequencing was performed with immunoSEQ multiplex PCR; in TCRdb, only in-frame clones are kept and a portion is missing. The sample shows 310,000 or so clones, under 90% of them seen only once. Sequencing was done on a sample of PBMCs or T cells enriched from blood (not recorded which). These receptors came from a woman in her late teens or twenties who had recovered from COVID-19. The CDR3 runs from the conserved cysteine through the conserved F or W. The D gene is left open where the match is weak.

V gene	D gene	J gene	CDR3 protein
TRBV11-1	.	TRBJ2-1	CASSRTPTHEQFF
TRBV28	TRBD2	TRBJ2-3	CASSLPSSGKTDTQYF
TRBV7-9	TRBD2	TRBJ2-3	CASPPLAGSTDTQYF
TRBV24-1	TRBD1	TRBJ2-2	CATSVTGGTGELFF
TRBV2	.	TRBJ1-2	CASSAGYGYTF
TRBV3-1/TRBV3-2	.	TRBJ1-1	CASSQSPTVVTEAFF
TRBV3-1/TRBV3-2	TRBD1	TRBJ1-5	CASSRAGTGFWPQHF
TRBV23-1	.	TRBJ1-5	CASSQPGFPHSNQPQHF
TRBV30	.	TRBJ2-3	CAWTSGDTDTQYF
TRBV15	.	TRBJ1-5	CATSRDLGYQPQHF
TRBV4-1	.	TRBJ1-6	CASSQDLATGSPLHF
TRBV30	TRBD1	TRBJ1-1	CAWSATGSAEAFF
TRBV7-3	TRBD1	TRBJ1-1	CASSSTPAGGGTEAFF
TRBV7-9	.	TRBJ1-1	CASTDGQLNTEAFF
TRBV2	TRBD1	TRBJ1-2	CASSGQGAYYGYTF
TRBV5-6	.	TRBJ1-6	CASSLAKGTSSSYNSPLHF
TRBV5-1	.	TRBJ2-1	CASSISAARDEQFF
TRBV9	TRBD1	TRBJ1-2	CASSVAVAGGFYGYTF
TRBV9	TRBD2	TRBJ2-3	CASSVDPLVSGAYTDTQYF
TRBV27	.	TRBJ2-7	CASSQGRRYEQYF
TRBV19	.	TRBJ1-4	CASSTRTELNEKLFF
TRBV6-1	TRBD1	TRBJ1-6	CASSEGQVVTPLHF
TRBV10-3	TRBD1	TRBJ2-2	CAIRADRGNTGELFF
TRBV19	.	TRBJ1-1	CASQSGNTEAFF
TRBV24-1	TRBD1	TRBJ1-5	CATSDPQGAQPQHF
TRBV5-1	TRBD1	TRBJ1-1	CASSWGQGNTEAFF
TRBV24-1	TRBD1	TRBJ2-6	CATSLGTDVSGANVLTF
TRBV11-2	TRBD2	TRBJ2-7	CASSLLAASSYEQYF
TRBV10-3	TRBD1	TRBJ2-3	CAISGQGGEDTQYF
TRBV24-1	TRBD1	TRBJ2-7	CATSDREGQGKLNEQYF
TRBV19	.	TRBJ1-6	CASSVGQDNSPLHF
TRBV7-3	.	TRBJ1-1	CASSPGTPNTEAFF
TRBV19	.	TRBJ1-5	CASSPRDWTRPQHF
TRBV12-5	.	TRBJ1-1	CASGTGNTEAFF
TRBV5-4	TRBD2	TRBJ2-7	CASSLVAGVLSYEQYF
TRBV3-1/TRBV3-2	.	TRBJ1-5	CASSQTTGYQPQHF
TRBV7-2	.	TRBJ1-1	CASSGRAGDTEAFF
TRBV27	TRBD1	TRBJ2-7	CASSLQGVPYEQYF
TRBV7-2	TRBD1	TRBJ1-2	CASSLAPGGNYGYTF
TRBV27	.	TRBJ1-1	CASRPWTDNEAFF
TRBV14	.	TRBJ2-7	CASSQGGAGMDEQYF
TRBV7-9	.	TRBJ2-7	CASSQTNLRAYEQYF